This T cell receptor (beta chain) was sequenced in a study of T cell responses to AZD1222 COVID-19 vaccine. Study-level points and caveats: Possibly, clonal diversity was underestimated; donors were largely white British and included more females.

Worth noting for this clone: No antigen is known for it.

Measured with immunoSEQ multiplex PCR; TCRdb has only the in-frame clones, and not every one. The table lists some 140,000 clones, about 88% of them singletons, with less than 3.5% in the top ten. The germline V gene has CDR1 SGHTA and CDR2 FQGNSA. V was cut by 4 bases and J by 4 bases, with 13 bases left in between. The CDR3 is made up of 15 amino acids. The genes are TRBV7-2 and TRBJ1-4; a weak D match, TRBD1 (5 bases). This TCR derives from an adult in good health. Sequences were derived from peripheral blood, sampled on day 0 of AZD1222 vaccination. The CDR3 protein is CASSSYDRNNEKLFF. Written as DNA, the CDR3 is TGTGCCAGCAGCTCCTATGACAGAAATAATGAAAAACTGTTTTTT.